The rows below give T cell receptor beta chains drawn from one sample of a study of cytomegalovirus exposure and HLA in healthy donors. Method: immunoSEQ multiplex PCR; TCRdb's copy keeps in-frame clones and lacks some. The sample records about 140,000 clones, 60% to 80% being singletons. Sequencing was carried out using PBMCs. Receptors were obtained from a man aged 25 to 40 in good health and CMV-seronegative. Each CDR3 is given with its conserved first and last residue. The D gene is left open where the match is weak. Size values are once, few and many counts, or a class for expanded clones, and some rows have none.

abundance: -
v_gene: TRBV7-9
d_gene: TRBD2
j_gene: TRBJ2-1
CDR3nt: TGTTCCAGCAGCTATGGACTAGCGGGAGAATACAATGAGCAGTTCTTC
CDR3aa: CSSSYGLAGEYNEQFF

abundance: -
v_gene: TRBV27
d_gene: -
j_gene: TRBJ2-6
CDR3nt: TGTGCCAGCAGTCCCCCAATGGGAGTCAACGTCCTGACTTTC
CDR3aa: CASSPPMGVNVLTF

abundance: once
v_gene: TRBV30
d_gene: -
j_gene: TRBJ1-5
CDR3nt: TGTGCCTGGAGCCGGGGGATTTATAGCAATCAGCCCCAGCATTTT
CDR3aa: CAWSRGIYSNQPQHF

abundance: once
v_gene: TRBV28
d_gene: -
j_gene: TRBJ1-5
CDR3nt: TGTGCCAGCCTCAACGGAGGGGTTGGGCAGCCCCAGCATTTT
CDR3aa: CASLNGGVGQPQHF

abundance: -
v_gene: TRBV28
d_gene: TRBD1
j_gene: TRBJ2-5
CDR3nt: TGTGCCACTACACCAGGGGGCCGTCAAGAGACCCAGTACTTC
CDR3aa: CATTPGGRQETQYF

abundance: -
v_gene: TRBV18
d_gene: -
j_gene: TRBJ2-2
CDR3nt: TGTGCCAGCTCACCACTCTGGGGCAGGGCCGGGGAGCTGTTTTTT
CDR3aa: CASSPLWGRAGELFF

abundance: -
v_gene: TRBV13
d_gene: -
j_gene: TRBJ2-1
CDR3nt: TGTGCCAGCAGCTCCCGACCCTCCAGGTTAACCTACAATGAGCAGTTCTTC
CDR3aa: CASSSRPSRLTYNEQFF

abundance: once
v_gene: TRBV30
d_gene: TRBD1
j_gene: TRBJ2-7
CDR3nt: TGTGCCTGGAGCCAGGGGACAGGGTCCTACGAGCAGTACTTC
CDR3aa: CAWSQGTGSYEQYF

abundance: -
v_gene: TRBV7-8
d_gene: -
j_gene: TRBJ2-7
CDR3nt: TGTGCCAGCAGCTTAATCACTATAGAGTTGTCCTACGAGCAGTACTTC
CDR3aa: CASSLITIELSYEQYF

abundance: -
v_gene: TRBV28
d_gene: -
j_gene: TRBJ2-7
CDR3nt: TGTGCCAGCACAGACAGTCTCTCTGACGAGCAGTACTTC
CDR3aa: CASTDSLSDEQYF

abundance: -
v_gene: TRBV5-1
d_gene: TRBD2
j_gene: TRBJ2-1
CDR3nt: TGCGCCAGCAGCGGGGGACTAGTGGGGAATGAGCAGTTCTTC
CDR3aa: CASSGGLVGNEQFF

abundance: -
v_gene: TRBV9
d_gene: -
j_gene: TRBJ2-3
CDR3nt: TGTGCCAGCAGCGTAGGGGTAGCTAGCACAGATACGCAGTATTTT
CDR3aa: CASSVGVASTDTQYF

abundance: -
v_gene: TRBV18
d_gene: TRBD2
j_gene: TRBJ2-2
CDR3nt: TGTGCCAGCTCACTACCGGGACTATCCACCCCCGGGGAGCTGTTTTTT
CDR3aa: CASSLPGLSTPGELFF

abundance: -
v_gene: TRBV7-9
d_gene: -
j_gene: TRBJ1-2
CDR3nt: TGTGCCAGCAGCTTAGCCAGGGCTGAAGGCTACACCTTC
CDR3aa: CASSLARAEGYTF

abundance: -
v_gene: TRBV11-2
d_gene: -
j_gene: TRBJ2-5
CDR3nt: TGTGCCAGCAGCTCCAGGGGTCAGCAGACCCAGTACTTC
CDR3aa: CASSSRGQQTQYF

abundance: -
v_gene: TRBV28
d_gene: TRBD2
j_gene: TRBJ2-1
CDR3nt: TGTGCCAGCAGTTTATCTGGACTAGCGGGAGGGTGGGGGAAGATCTTC
CDR3aa: CASSLSGLAGGWGKIF

abundance: once
v_gene: TRBV5-4
d_gene: -
j_gene: TRBJ2-7
CDR3nt: TGTGCCAGCAGCTCACTAGAACGCGAGCAGTACTTC
CDR3aa: CASSSLEREQYF

abundance: -
v_gene: TRBV10-3
d_gene: -
j_gene: TRBJ2-1
CDR3nt: TGTGCCATCAGTGGCTCCGAAGGACTTCGACAGTTCTTC
CDR3aa: CAISGSEGLRQFF

abundance: -
v_gene: TRBV19
d_gene: -
j_gene: TRBJ2-7
CDR3nt: TGTGCCAGTAGATCGACTTTTTCCTCCTACGAGCAGTACTTC
CDR3aa: CASRSTFSSYEQYF

abundance: -
v_gene: TRBV5-1
d_gene: -
j_gene: TRBJ2-7
CDR3nt: TGCGCCAGCAGCTGGCGCGGAGCCCCGGACGAGCAGTACTTC
CDR3aa: CASSWRGAPDEQYF

abundance: -
v_gene: TRBV7-9
d_gene: -
j_gene: TRBJ1-2
CDR3nt: TGTGCCAGCAGCTTAGCCCCGGGAGGCGATGACTACACCTTC
CDR3aa: CASSLAPGGDDYTF

abundance: once
v_gene: TRBV13
d_gene: -
j_gene: TRBJ1-2
CDR3nt: TGTGCCAGCAGCGTAAACAGGGAAAACTATGGCTACACCTTC
CDR3aa: CASSVNRENYGYTF

abundance: once
v_gene: TRBV5-4
d_gene: -
j_gene: TRBJ2-5
CDR3nt: TGTGCCAGCAGCTTGGACTTACAAGAGACCCAGTACTTC
CDR3aa: CASSLDLQETQYF

abundance: -
v_gene: TRBV7-2
d_gene: TRBD2
j_gene: TRBJ2-7
CDR3nt: TGTGCCAGCAGCCCCGGGGGGGGCGGCGGTTACGAGCAGTACTTC
CDR3aa: CASSPGGGGGYEQYF

abundance: -
v_gene: TRBV6-5
d_gene: -
j_gene: TRBJ2-7
CDR3nt: TGTGCCAGCAGTCCCTTAGGGCGGGTAGCCTACGAGCAGTACTTC
CDR3aa: CASSPLGRVAYEQYF

abundance: -
v_gene: TRBV7-2
d_gene: -
j_gene: TRBJ2-3
CDR3nt: TGTGCCAGCAGCTTCAGGAGGAGGGATACGCAGTATTTT
CDR3aa: CASSFRRRDTQYF

abundance: -
v_gene: TRBV11-2
d_gene: TRBD2
j_gene: TRBJ2-2
CDR3nt: TGTGCCAGCAGATATGGGACTAGCGGGAGAATCACCGGGGAGCTGTTTTTT
CDR3aa: CASRYGTSGRITGELFF

abundance: -
v_gene: TRBV28
d_gene: -
j_gene: TRBJ2-2
CDR3nt: TGTGCCAGCAGTTTGTTGAGGGGGGAGCTGTTTTTT
CDR3aa: CASSLLRGELFF

abundance: few
v_gene: TRBV7-2
d_gene: TRBD1
j_gene: TRBJ1-1
CDR3nt: TGTGCCAGCACCCCGACAGGGGGCATGAACACTGAAGCTTTCTTT
CDR3aa: CASTPTGGMNTEAFF

abundance: -
v_gene: TRBV7-2
d_gene: -
j_gene: TRBJ1-2
CDR3nt: TGTGCCAGCAGCCCTTTTCGGGACATCTATGGCTACACCTTC
CDR3aa: CASSPFRDIYGYTF

abundance: -
v_gene: TRBV28
d_gene: -
j_gene: TRBJ1-2
CDR3nt: TGTGCCAGCAGGCTAAAGGGGTCCCAGCCGCTCTATGGCTACACCTTC
CDR3aa: CASRLKGSQPLYGYTF

abundance: -
v_gene: TRBV29-1
d_gene: -
j_gene: TRBJ2-1
CDR3nt: TGCAGCGTTGATGCGGGCCCCTCCTACAATGAGCAGTTCTTC
CDR3aa: CSVDAGPSYNEQFF

abundance: -
v_gene: TRBV27
d_gene: -
j_gene: TRBJ1-5
CDR3nt: TGTGCCAGCAGTTTAGGGCAGTACTATCAGCCCCAGCATTTT
CDR3aa: CASSLGQYYQPQHF

abundance: -
v_gene: TRBV28
d_gene: TRBD2
j_gene: TRBJ2-7
CDR3nt: TGTGCCAGCAGTTTCTTGCGGGAGGGTTACGAGCAGTACTTC
CDR3aa: CASSFLREGYEQYF